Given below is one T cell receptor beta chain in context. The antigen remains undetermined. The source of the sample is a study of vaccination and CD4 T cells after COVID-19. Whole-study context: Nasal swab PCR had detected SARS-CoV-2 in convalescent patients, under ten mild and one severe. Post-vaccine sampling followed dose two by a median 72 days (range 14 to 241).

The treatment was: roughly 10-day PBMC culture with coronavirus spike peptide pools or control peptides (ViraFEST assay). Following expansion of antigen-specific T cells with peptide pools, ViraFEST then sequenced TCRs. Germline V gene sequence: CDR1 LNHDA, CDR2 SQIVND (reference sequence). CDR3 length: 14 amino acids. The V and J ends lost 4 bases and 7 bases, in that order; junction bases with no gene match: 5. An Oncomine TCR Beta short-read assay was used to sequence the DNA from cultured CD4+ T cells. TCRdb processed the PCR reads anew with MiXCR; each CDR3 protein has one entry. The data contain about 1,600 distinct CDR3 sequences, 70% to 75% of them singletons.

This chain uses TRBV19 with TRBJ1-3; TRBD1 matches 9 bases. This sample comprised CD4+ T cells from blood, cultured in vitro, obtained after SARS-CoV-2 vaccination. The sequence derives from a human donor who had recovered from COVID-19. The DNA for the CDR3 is TGTGCCAGTAGTAGGACAGGGGACGGGAACACCATATATTTT. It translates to CASSRTGDGNTIYF.